The 11 T cell receptor beta chains presented below share a single source sample, sequenced in a study of blood T cells in healthy people across ages. Then a second PCR, running roughly 7 to 11 cycles, was carried out with a sample-barcoded 5' primer and a J-beta primer mix. In TCRdb, the 5' RACE reads were re-called with MiXCR into one record per CDR3 protein. The data contain over 600,000 distinct CDR3 sequences, roughly 56% of them singletons. The material sequenced was blood. The receptors come from a man aged 35 to 55 in good health.

The chain has TRBV7-2 and TRBJ2-3; D may be TRBD2 (6 bases). Per germline, CDR1 SGHTA and CDR2 FQGNSA. This CDR3 region has 14 residues. V lost 6 bases to trimming and J lost 6 bases, with 16 bases between them. The CDR3 nucleotides are TGTGCCAGCAGTGCGGGGTCTGCGGGGGATACGCAGTATTTT. It codes for CASSAGSAGDTQYF.

The J gene is TRBJ2-1, the V gene TRBV12-3 or TRBV12-4, with a tentative D call TRBD1 (7 bases). The CDR3 spans 14 residues. Trimming shortened V by 5 bases and J by 8 bases, and 16 bases separated the two germline ends. CDR3 nucleotide sequence: TGTGCCAGCAGTCATGGACAGGCGGGATATGAGCAGTTCTTC. Translating gives CASSHGQAGYEQFF.

This clonotype came up a few times. The chain links TRBV3-1 to TRBJ2-7; D might be TRBD2 (6 bases). The CDR3 has 15 residues. V was clipped by 4 bases and J by 2 bases, with 15 bases between them. Per the germline V gene, CDR1 is LGHDT and CDR2 is YNNKEL (reference sequence). The DNA for the CDR3 is TGTGCCAGCAGCCGGGACGGAGGGTCTCCCTACGAGCAGTACTTC. It specifies CASSRDGGSPYEQYF.

The chain is built from TRBV28 and TRBJ2-5; 7 bases are a match to TRBD1. The DNA end lines up better with TRBJ2-7; the J call may be wrong. CDR1 and CDR2 from the germline V gene are MDHEN and SYDVKM. This CDR3 comprises 12 residues. CDR3 loop: CASGTEDSEQYF. The DNA of the CDR3 is TGTGCCTCAGGGACAGAGGATTCCGAGCAGTACTTC.

V usage is TRBV29-1 and J usage is TRBJ2-3, with D uncertain. This CDR3 contains 16 residues. Trimming pared 3 bases from V and 1 base from J, leaving 17 bases between. CDR1 is SQVTM, CDR2 ANQGSEA, per germline. The CDR3 sequence is CSVDIAFGLGTDTQYF. The CDR3 DNA follows: TGCAGCGTTGATATAGCTTTTGGCCTGGGCACAGATACGCAGTATTTT.

The chain links TRBV5-5 to TRBJ2-3, with D possibly being TRBD1 (6 bases). Trimming shortened V by 4 bases and J by 5 bases, and 14 bases separated the two germline ends. The CDR3 has 14 amino acids. Germline assignment: CDR1 SGHKS and CDR2 YYEKEE (reference sequence). CDR3 in amino acids: CASSASGRGDTQYF. CDR3 in DNA: TGTGCCAGCAGCGCGTCCGGCAGGGGAGATACGCAGTATTTT.

A word on this clonotype: This may arise from a read error, as a much more abundant clone is one base away. The chain uses TRBV29-1 and TRBJ2-3; D remains unclear. The germline V gene has CDR1 SQVTM and CDR2 ANQGSEA. This CDR3 is built from 13 residues. The ends were cut back, 7 bases at V and 3 bases at J, with 14 bases in the middle. The CDR3 coding sequence is TGCAGCGCTCAGGAAACAAGGACAGATACGCAGTATTTT. Its translation: CSAQETRTDTQYF.

This clonotype turned up a few times. The chain links TRBV29-1 to TRBJ2-3; TRBD1 agrees at 8 bases. The ends lost 8 bases at V and 4 bases at J; junction bases unmatched: 11. The CDR3 is 14 residues long. Germline V gene data show CDR1 as SQVTM and CDR2 as ANQGSEA. CDR3 residues: CSTPTGGYADTQYF. CDR3 nucleotide sequence: TGCAGCACCCCAACAGGGGGGTATGCAGATACGCAGTATTTT.

This clonotype came up a few times. The CDR3 sequence: CASSPGQRPNGNTGELFF. CDR3 in DNA: TGTGCCAGCTCGCCGGGACAGAGACCTAATGGGAATACCGGGGAGCTGTTTTTT. The rearrangement joins TRBV11-1 to TRBJ2-2, with 7 bases identical to TRBD1. Germline trimming cut 8 bases from V and 5 bases from J; bases unmatched to any gene: 20. The CDR3 has 18 residues. CDR1 and CDR2 from the germline V gene are SGHAT and FQDESV (reference sequence).

The chain couples TRBV18 to TRBJ2-7; D unresolved. Trimming cost V 5 bases and J 6 bases, with 20 bases left between them. Germline V gene data show CDR1 as KGHSH and CDR2 as LQKENI. The CDR3 length is 15 residues. The CDR3 loop is CASSSFWQVGREQYF. CDR3 nucleotides: TGTGCCAGCTCATCTTTTTGGCAGGTTGGACGCGAGCAGTACTTC.

This clonotype has just one count. The chain joins TRBV20-1 to TRBJ2-1; TRBD2 agrees at 13 bases. The trim removed 5 bases at V and 2 bases at J, leaving 3 bases unmatched. The CDR3 totals 15 residues. Germline values: CDR1 DFQATT, CDR2 SNEGSKA (reference sequence). The CDR3 nucleotides read TGCAGTGCTCATGGACTAGCGGGAGCCTACAATGAGCAGTTCTTC. It yields the protein CSAHGLAGAYNEQFF.